Given below is one TCR beta chain in context. The data are from a study of blood T cells in healthy people across ages. The CDR3 spans 16 residues. The V segment lost 0 bases and the J segment 3 bases; nucleotides outside the gene matches: 6. The germline V gene has CDR1 MGHRA and CDR2 YSYEKL. Through a sample-barcoded 5' primer and a J-beta primer mix, a second PCR was run for about 7 to 12 cycles. Every cDNA molecule carried a tag from a template-switch adaptor bearing 12 random nucleotides. A single record per CDR3 protein comes from TCRdb applying MiXCR to the 5' RACE reads. The sample consists of about 1.6 million distinct CDR3 sequences, roughly 32% of them appearing once.

Sequences were obtained from blood. This rearrangement joins TRBV4-1 to TRBJ1-2; 8 nucleotides match TRBD1. This TCR was sampled from a woman in her twenties or thirties in good health. The CDR3 DNA reads TGCGCCAGCAGCCAAGATGGACAGGGTTGGTACTATGGCTACACCTTC. Residues: CASSQDGQGWYYGYTF.